Sequencing of this T cell receptor (beta chain) was carried out in a study of blood T cell repertoires in COVID-19. Study details: PBMCs, B-cell-depleted T cells, or T cells provided the cDNA or gDNA that made up the material.

Data came from immunoSEQ multiplex PCR; TCRdb stores just in-frame clones and leaves some out. The sample has about 35,000 clones, approximately 85% seen once. This clone was observed once. CDR1 MNHEY and CDR2 SVGAGI come from the germline V gene. Trimming removed 10 bases from V and 4 bases from J, with 10 bases in between. The CDR3 runs 11 residues. Source material: peripheral blood. The sequence was collected from a man aged 60 to 69 with active or convalescent COVID-19. This rearrangement joins TRBV6-5 to TRBJ1-2; D call uncertain. CDR3 protein: CATQNGYGYTF. DNA for the CDR3: TGTGCCACCCAAAACGGCTATGGCTACACCTTC.